This entry lists 13 T cell receptor beta chains sequenced from one sample in a study of T cells in Graves' hyperthyroidism and ophthalmopathy. RNA transcripts gave rise to amplified TCR beta CDR3 regions. The HTBI primer set was used in a first-round RT-PCR of the TCR CDR3. Each CDR3 protein is one row after TCRdb ran MiXCR on the multiplex PCR reads. Of under 400,000 distinct CDR3 sequences listed, about 25% are singletons. Sequenced input: blood. These TCRs come from a man aged 45-60 years with Graves' hyperthyroidism.

The V gene is TRBV20-1, the J gene TRBJ2-7; the D gene is possibly TRBD2 (5 bases). There are 12 residues in the CDR3. V lost 8 bases and J lost 7, with 18 bases in between. The germline V gene has CDR1 DFQATT and CDR2 SNEGSKA (reference sequence). CDR3 bases: TGCAGTACCCAGCCCGGGGTTGGGGAGCAGTACTTC. This gives the protein CSTQPGVGEQYF.

This clonotype was observed many times. This chain connects TRBV27 to TRBJ1-2; 8 bases map to TRBD1. The CDR3 is made up of 13 amino acids. CDR1 MNHEY and CDR2 SMNVEV come from the germline V gene (reference sequence). Losses at the gene ends were 6 bases for V and 4 bases for J; bases not matched to a gene: 4. CDR3 amino acids: CASRPQGAYGYTF. The DNA for the CDR3 is TGTGCCAGCAGACCCCAGGGGGCCTATGGCTACACCTTC.

The V call is TRBV29-1, the J call TRBJ1-2; 9 bases align to TRBD1. Germline V lookup: CDR1 SQVTM, CDR2 ANQGSEA. The CDR3 runs to 14 residues. Trimming removed 4 bases from V and 3 bases from J; junction bases left unmatched: 6. CDR3 region: CSVARTGDDYGYTF. The CDR3 nucleotides read TGCAGCGTTGCTAGGACAGGGGATGACTATGGCTACACCTTC.

This clonotype was found a few times. This chain links TRBV12-3 or TRBV12-4 with TRBJ2-1; 14 bases map to TRBD2. This CDR3 spans 16 amino acids. After removal of 3 bases from V and 4 bases from J, the junction contained 2 bases not matched to a gene. The CDR3 nucleotides are TGTGCCAGCAGTTTGGGACTAGCGGGAGCGTACAATGAGCAGTTCTTC. Its translation: CASSLGLAGAYNEQFF.

The rearrangement uses TRBV3-1 and TRBJ2-4; D remains unclear. Trimming shortened V by 4 bases and J by 0 bases, and 16 bases separated the two germline ends. Germline values: CDR1 LGHDT, CDR2 YNNKEL (reference sequence). CDR3 length equals 17 residues. The CDR3 DNA reads as TGTGCCAGCAGCCCAGGTCCGATAGTACTAGCCAAAAACATTCAGTACTTC. Its translation: CASSPGPIVLAKNIQYF. Drawing the rest from reference TRBV3-1 and TRBJ2-4, the complete variable domain is DTAVSQTPKYLVTQMGNDKSIKCEQNLGHDTMYWYKQDSKKFLKIMFSYNNKELIINETVPNRFSPKSPDKAHLNLHINSLELGDSAVYFCASSPGPIVLAKNIQYFGAGTRLSVL.

The CDR3 DNA follows: TGCAGCGTTGGCGAGGGAACCCCACCCTACGAGCAGTACTTC. Translating gives CSVGEGTPPYEQYF. The V gene is TRBV29-1, the J gene TRBJ2-7; the D gene is possibly TRBD2 (5 bases). The CDR3 runs to 14 residues. The V gene lost 4 bases and the J gene lost 2 bases, with 15 bases spanning the gap. CDR1 is SQVTM and CDR2 is ANQGSEA in the germline V gene.

In its sample, this clonotype was seen many times. This chain connects TRBV27 to TRBJ2-1; 7 bases agree with TRBD2. After removal of 2 bases from V and 8 bases from J, the junction contained 24 bases not matched to a gene. The CDR3 totals 20 residues. In germline, CDR1 is MNHEY, CDR2 SMNVEV (reference sequence). The CDR3 nucleotides are TGTGCCAGCAGTTTAATTCTGCTTTCCATCCCCAGCGGGATTGAGGATGAGCAGTTCTTC. It yields the protein CASSLILLSIPSGIEDEQFF.

The rearrangement links TRBV7-3 to TRBJ2-7; 7 bases are shared with TRBD1. V gave up 5 bases and J gave up 3 bases; unmatched junction bases: 7. Germline V gene data show CDR1 as SGHTA and CDR2 as FQGTGA. This CDR3 has 14 amino acids. In nucleotides, the CDR3 is TGTGCCAGCAGCGTTGGGACAGCCGACTACGAGCAGTACTTC. It codes for CASSVGTADYEQYF. The full variable domain, completed using reference TRBV7-3 and TRBJ2-7, is GAGVSQTPSNKVTEKGKYVELRCDPISGHTALYWYRQSLGQGPEFLIYFQGTGAADDSGLPNDRFFAVRPEGSVSTLKIQRTERGDSAVYLCASSVGTADYEQYFGPGTRLTVT.

Ten or more counts support this clonotype. The chain recombines TRBV28 with TRBJ2-1; TRBD2 matches at 12 bases. V lost 4 bases, J lost 8 bases, and 12 bases stayed unmatched. Germline assignment: CDR1 MDHEN and CDR2 SYDVKM. The CDR3 spans 17 residues. CDR3 amino acids: CASSSSWTSGTDDEQFF. In DNA form, the CDR3 reads TGTGCCAGCAGTTCGTCATGGACTAGCGGGACGGATGATGAGCAGTTCTTC. The whole variable domain, filled in from reference TRBV28 and TRBJ2-1, reads DVKVTQSSRYLVKRTGEKVFLECVQDMDHENMFWYRQDPGLGLRLIYFSYDVKMKEKGDIPEGYSVSREKKERFSLILESASTNQTSMYLCASSSSWTSGTDDEQFFGPGTRLTVL.

The rearrangement uses TRBV5-5 and TRBJ2-7; D perhaps matches TRBD2 (7 bases). Germline V gene lookup returns CDR1 SGHKS and CDR2 YYEKEE (reference sequence). This CDR3 is built from 14 residues. Trimming took 3 bases from V and 7 from J, leaving 17 bases between them. The CDR3: CASSSGGTSFEQYF. The CDR3 DNA reads as TGTGCCAGCAGCTCCGGGGGGACATCGTTTGAGCAGTACTTC.

The chain joins TRBV5-8 to TRBJ1-6, with unresolved D. Germline V gives CDR1 SGHTS, CDR2 YDEGEE. The ends were cut back, 1 base at V and 0 bases at J, with 11 bases in the middle. The CDR3 length is 17 residues. The CDR3 bases are TGTGCCAGCAGCTTGTCGGAAGCGAGCTCCTATAATTCACCCCTCCACTTT. Translating gives CASSLSEASSYNSPLHF.

In this sample, this clonotype turned up a few times. This chain connects TRBV29-1 to TRBJ2-5, with 9 positions matching TRBD2. This CDR3 region has 14 residues. Germline V gene sequence: CDR1 SQVTM, CDR2 ANQGSEA. V lost 8 bases and J lost 4; bases outside the gene matches: 11. CDR3 protein: CSHGVAGVGETQYF. Here the CDR3 DNA reads TGCAGCCACGGGGTAGCGGGAGTTGGAGAGACCCAGTACTTC.

This clonotype was counted ten times or more. This chain links TRBV3-1 with TRBJ1-1; D gene unclear. Trimming cost V 3 bases and J 4 bases, with 3 bases left between them. The CDR3 is 11 amino acids. Germline values: CDR1 LGHDT, CDR2 YNNKEL (reference sequence). Here the CDR3 DNA reads TGTGCCAGCAGCCAGGGCACTGAAGCTTTCTTT. Amino acids: CASSQGTEAFF.